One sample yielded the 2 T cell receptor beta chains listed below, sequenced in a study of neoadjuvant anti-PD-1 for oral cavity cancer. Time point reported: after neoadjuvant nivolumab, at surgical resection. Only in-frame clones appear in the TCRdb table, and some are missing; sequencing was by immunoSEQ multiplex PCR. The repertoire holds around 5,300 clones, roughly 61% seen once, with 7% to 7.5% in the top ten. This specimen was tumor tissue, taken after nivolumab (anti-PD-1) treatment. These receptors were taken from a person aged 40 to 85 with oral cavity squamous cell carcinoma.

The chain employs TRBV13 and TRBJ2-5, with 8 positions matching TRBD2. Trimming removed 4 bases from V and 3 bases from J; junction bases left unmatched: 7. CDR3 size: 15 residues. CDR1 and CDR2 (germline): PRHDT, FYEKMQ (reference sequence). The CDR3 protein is CASSSRGSGEETQYF. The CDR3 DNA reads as TGTGCCAGCAGCTCCCGTGGTAGCGGGGAAGAGACCCAGTACTTC.

The CDR3 nucleotides are TGTGCCAGTAGTATCGCCGGGACAGGGGCCTACGAGCAGTACTTC. Translation: CASSIAGTGAYEQYF. This chain uses TRBV19 with TRBJ2-7, with 10 nucleotides matching TRBD1. Germline loops: CDR1 LNHDA, CDR2 SQIVND (reference sequence). CDR3 size: 15 residues. V was pared by 3 bases and J by 2 bases, with 4 bases of the junction left unmatched.